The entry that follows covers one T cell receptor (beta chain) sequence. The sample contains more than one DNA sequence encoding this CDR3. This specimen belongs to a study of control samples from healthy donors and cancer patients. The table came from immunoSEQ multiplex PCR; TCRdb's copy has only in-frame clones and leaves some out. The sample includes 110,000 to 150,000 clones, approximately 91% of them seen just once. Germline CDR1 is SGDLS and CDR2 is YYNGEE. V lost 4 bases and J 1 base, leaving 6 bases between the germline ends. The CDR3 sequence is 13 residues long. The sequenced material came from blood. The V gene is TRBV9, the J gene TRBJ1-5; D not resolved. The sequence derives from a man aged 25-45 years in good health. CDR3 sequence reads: CASSIDSNQPQHF. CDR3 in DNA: TGTGCCAGCAGCATTGACAGCAATCAGCCCCAGCATTTT. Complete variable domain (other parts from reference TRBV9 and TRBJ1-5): DSGVTQTPKHLITATGQRVTLRCSPRSGDLSVYWYQQSLDQGLQFLIQYYNGEERAKGNILERFSAQQFPDLHSELNLSSLELGDSALYFCASSIDSNQPQHFGDGTRLSIL.